This T cell receptor (beta chain) was identified during a study of blood T cells in healthy people across ages. V dropped 3 bases and J dropped 0 bases, with 8 bases sitting between them. CDR1 MGHRA and CDR2 YSYEKL come from the germline V gene. The CDR3 sequence is 14 residues long. It was with a sample-barcoded 5' primer and a J-beta primer mix that a second PCR of roughly 7 to 12 cycles was run. TCRdb reprocessed the 5' RACE reads with MiXCR, giving one entry per CDR3 protein. The table includes hundreds of thousands of distinct CDR3 sequences, approximately 25% detected once. The data also belong to a second study, concerning T cells of mothers and their children.

The source of this sequence is a boy aged 10-17 years in good health. The sequenced material came from blood. J is TRBJ2-5 and V is TRBV4-1; D is undetermined. In nucleotides, the CDR3 is TGCGCCAGCAGCCATCCAGAGTACCAAGAGACCCAGTACTTC. It specifies CASSHPEYQETQYF.